This entry concerns a single TCR beta chain. Source study methods: Nucleated cell counts were estimated from reference gene primer amplification. The table came from immunoSEQ multiplex PCR; TCRdb's copy has only in-frame clones and leaves some out. V, J and clone size were drawn from that table, and D and trimming were deduced from the DNA. There are 490,000 or so clones in the sample; approximately 88% occur only once, and 1.8% lies in the top ten. The trim removed 6 bases at V and 9 bases at J, leaving 6 bases unmatched. CDR3 length: 15 amino acids. From germline, CDR1 is MNHEY and CDR2 SVGAGI. The data derive from a study of blood T cell repertoires in COVID-19. Study overall: COVID-19 samples, acute and convalescent, were from the United States, Italy and Spain.

The clonotype comes from a woman in her thirties or forties who had recovered from COVID-19. The rearrangement uses TRBV6-5 and TRBJ1-6, with 12 nucleotides matching TRBD1. The sample comprised PBMCs or T cells enriched from blood (not recorded which). CDR3 sequence reads: CASSPRDRGLSPLHF. CDR3 bases: TGTGCCAGCAGCCCCCGGGACAGGGGGCTTTCACCCCTCCACTTT.